Reported below is one T cell receptor (beta chain). Its target antigen remains unknown. No base qualities exist here, and no much larger clone lies one base off it. The collaborating institutions used their own protocols to collect whole blood in K2EDTA tubes. Collaborator samples were shipped for TCRbeta analysis as frozen whole blood, isolated PBMCs, or DNA extracted from either sample type. There are 14 amino acids in the CDR3, from cysteine to phenylalanine inclusive. CDR3 DNA is the only sequence kept; it has 42 bases, read in frame from the first base. For this chain, trimming is 6 bases at the V end and 6 bases at the J end, and the number of junction bases without a gene match is 6. Per the germline V gene, MNHEY is the CDR1 and SVGAGI is the CDR2. TCRbeta CDR3 regions were amplified from genomic DNA using the immunoSEQ Assay, a bias-controlled multiplex PCR. As for how the authors treated the data: The number of nucleated cells in each sample was estimated by amplification of reference gene primers within the assay. Sequence reads were collapsed and filtered to measure the absolute abundance of every unique TCRbeta CDR3 rearrangement. For each sample, productive Simpson clonality was calculated as the square root of Simpson's diversity index over productive rearrangements. TCRdb retrieved this table from immuneACCESS and kept in-frame rearrangements only. Not all clones are present; in checked studies, unresolved V genes account for under half, and no reason is known for the remainder. V, J and clone size are those of that table, while D and trimming were read from the DNA. The sample includes roughly 57,000 clones, with approximately 87% observed a single time. The ten largest clonotypes hold 5.5% to 8.5% of the sample.

The data are from a study of blood T cell repertoires in COVID-19 (TCRdb year 2020). A note on the overall study: Samples from collaborators originated in the United States, Italy and Spain and spanned both the acute and convalescent phases of COVID-19. The prospective study material was composed of cDNA or gDNA derived from T cells, B-cell-depleted T cells, or PBMCs. Samples came from the ongoing ImmuneRACE study (first 160 participants) plus 1,254 subjects from 6 global collaborators. Subjects who had been exposed to COVID-19, were actively infected with it, or had recovered from it provided the deeply sampled blood TCRbeta repertoires that made up the dataset. A de-identified subject ID, COVID-19 status, age in years and sex were almost always included in the sample metadata. The repertoires were released in a freely available public database meant as a resource for research on the immune response to SARS-CoV-2. Where HLA class I and class II types were available, the types were taken from metadata supplied by the sample provider, not from assay-based typing.

Paper-wide results and their limitations: Clinical and demographic metadata were provided uncurated, with the amount varying by source and participant.

The rearrangement combines TRBV6-5 with TRBJ1-2; TRBD1 fits 11 bases in the junction. The sequenced material came from peripheral blood. The receptor was isolated from a man aged 60-69 years with active or convalescent COVID-19. The nucleotide sequence reads as follows: TGTGCCAGCAGACCCGGGACAGGGGGACATGGCTACACCTTC. Its protein product is CASRPGTGGHGYTF.